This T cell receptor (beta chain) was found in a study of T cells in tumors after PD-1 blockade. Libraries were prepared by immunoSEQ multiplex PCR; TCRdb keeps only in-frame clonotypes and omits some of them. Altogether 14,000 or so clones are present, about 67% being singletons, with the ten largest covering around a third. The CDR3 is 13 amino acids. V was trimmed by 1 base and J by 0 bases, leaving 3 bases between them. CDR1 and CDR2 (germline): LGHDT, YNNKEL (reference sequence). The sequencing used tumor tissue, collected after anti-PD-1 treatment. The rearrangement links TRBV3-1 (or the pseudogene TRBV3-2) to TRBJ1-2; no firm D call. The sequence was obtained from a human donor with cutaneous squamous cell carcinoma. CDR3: CASSQGANYGYTF. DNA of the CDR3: TGTGCCAGCAGCCAAGGAGCTAACTATGGCTACACCTTC.